This is a list of T cell receptor beta chains from one sample in a study of cytomegalovirus exposure and HLA in healthy donors. The data were produced by immunoSEQ multiplex PCR, yet TCRdb's version contains in-frame clones alone and is incomplete. The sample records more than 110,000 clones, over 60% being singletons. The source material was PBMCs. Source of these receptors: a male donor in good health and CMV-seropositive. Both conserved end residues are part of each CDR3. D genes are given only for firm matches. The size field is filled for only some rows; it gives once, few, many or a size class.

TRBD1 15 TRBJ2-3 NA TRBV5-4 TGTGCCGGATCAGGACTCCGGGACAGTACAGATACGCAGTATTTT CAGSGLRDSTDTQYF
NA 13 TRBJ2-7 NA TRBV7-9 TGTTCCAGCACCTTGGCCCAGGGCTACGAGCAGTACTTC CSSTLAQGYEQYF
TRBD1 14 TRBJ2-3 NA TRBV29-1 TGCAGCGGAGGACAGGGCCCCCAGGCAGATACGCAGTATTTT CSGGQGPQADTQYF
TRBD1 18 TRBJ1-2 NA TRBV7-3 TGTGCCAGCAGCTTAACGGGGACAGGCCCAAATGGGATCTATGGCTACACCTTC CASSLTGTGPNGIYGYTF
NA 13 TRBJ1-2 NA TRBV10-3 TGTGCCATCACGGGTGGAGCTAACTATGGCTACACCTTC CAITGGANYGYTF
NA 13 TRBJ2-1 once TRBV9 TGTGCCAGCGGGCAGGGAATGGGGAATGAGCAGTTCTTC CASGQGMGNEQFF
NA 15 TRBJ2-3 NA TRBV7-9 TGTGCCAGCAGCTCTAATGGGGCGACCACAGATACGCAGTATTTT CASSSNGATTDTQYF
TRBD2 16 TRBJ2-5 NA TRBV28 TGTGCCAGCAGTTTAGCTTGGACTAGCGGGACCAAGACCCAGTACTTC CASSLAWTSGTKTQYF
NA 17 TRBJ2-5 NA TRBV18 TGTGCCAGCTCACCACGATCGGCCGGGAGTAGTGGGGAGACCCAGTACTTC CASSPRSAGSSGETQYF
TRBD2 18 TRBJ2-7 NA TRBV7-2 TGTGCCAGCAGCCCACGATCGGGACTAGCGGGACACTCCTACGAGCAGTACTTC CASSPRSGLAGHSYEQYF
NA 15 TRBJ2-5 once TRBV6-5 TGTGCCAGCAGTTCGGAGGGGGCCGGCCAAGAGACCCAGTACTTC CASSSEGAGQETQYF
TRBD1 15 TRBJ1-5 NA TRBV5-6 TGTGCCAGCAGCTTAGGACAGGGAGGTTGGCAGCCCCAGCATTTT CASSLGQGGWQPQHF
NA 13 TRBJ2-5 NA TRBV7-6 TGTGCCAGCAGCGCCACTTTGCAAGAGACCCAGTACTTC CASSATLQETQYF
NA 13 TRBJ2-2 NA TRBV6-6 TGTGCCAGCAGCCCCCCGGGGACCGGGGAGCTGTTTTTT CASSPPGTGELFF
TRBD2 14 TRBJ2-7 NA TRBV6-1 TGTGCCAGCATGATCGGGGGGGCAGGGGACGAGCAGTACTTC CASMIGGAGDEQYF
NA 14 TRBJ1-1 NA TRBV7-9 TGTGCCAGCAGCTTAGTGGCGGGGAACACTGAAGCTTTCTTT CASSLVAGNTEAFF
NA 12 TRBJ2-2 once TRBV7-9 TGTGCCAGCAGCCACAGGCCCGGGGAGCTGTTTTTT CASSHRPGELFF
TRBD2 19 TRBJ2-2 NA TRBV5-1 TGCGCCAGCAGCTTGAGTGGTCTAGCGGGGGGGCTCCACACCGGGGAGCTGTTTTTT CASSLSGLAGGLHTGELFF
TRBD2 14 TRBJ2-3 NA TRBV9 TGTGCCAGCAGCGTAGCCGGGGGGGGAGATACGCAGTATTTT CASSVAGGGDTQYF
TRBD2 16 TRBJ2-1 NA TRBV6-4 TGTGCCAGCAGTGACCTCGGGGGGAGCTCCTACAATGAGCAGTTCTTC CASSDLGGSSYNEQFF
NA 12 TRBJ2-3 NA TRBV30 TGTGCCTGGGCACCAGGGGCAGATACGCAGTATTTT CAWAPGADTQYF
TRBD1 15 TRBJ1-1 NA TRBV19 TGTGCCAGTAGTGCACAGGGGGCCGGGAACACTGAAGCTTTCTTT CASSAQGAGNTEAFF
NA 12 TRBJ2-3 NA TRBV29-1 TGCAGCGTTGAAGACGGCACAGATACGCAGTATTTT CSVEDGTDTQYF
NA 14 TRBJ2-7 NA TRBV27 TGTGCCAGCAGTAGGCTAGCGTACACCTACGAGCAGTACTTC CASSRLAYTYEQYF
NA 16 TRBJ1-1 NA TRBV7-9 TGTGCCAGCAGCTTGGAATCATGGACAATGAACACTGAAGCTTTCTTT CASSLESWTMNTEAFF
TRBD2 16 TRBJ2-1 NA TRBV13 TGTGCCAGCAGCTCCGGGATACTTAGCGGGGGGCATGAGCAGTTCTTC CASSSGILSGGHEQFF
NA 16 TRBJ2-1 NA TRBV7-9 TGTGCCAGCAGCCCAAACCCAGCGAGCCCCTACAATGAGCAGTTCTTC CASSPNPASPYNEQFF
TRBD2 15 TRBJ2-1 NA TRBV14 TGTGCCAGCAGCCAGTGGACTAGCGGGGGGGGTGAGCAGTTCTTC CASSQWTSGGGEQFF
NA 16 TRBJ2-5 NA TRBV7-2 TGTGCCAGCAGCTTAGTCCGTTCGCGTACCCAAGAGACCCAGTACTTC CASSLVRSRTQETQYF
NA 12 TRBJ1-1 NA TRBV5-1 TGCGCCAGCAGCTTGGGTGCAGGGGATGGGTTCTTT CASSLGAGDGFF
NA 15 TRBJ2-1 NA TRBV6-6 TGTGCCAGCAGTTACTTCCCGGACAGTTACAATGAGCAGTTCTTC CASSYFPDSYNEQFF
NA 13 TRBJ1-3 NA TRBV28 TGTGCCAGCAGTCAGGGATCCGGAAACACCATATATTTT CASSQGSGNTIYF
NA 13 TRBJ1-6 NA TRBV5-1 TGCGCCAGCAGAGAGACTGTGGATTCACCCCTCCACTTT CASRETVDSPLHF
TRBD2 17 TRBJ2-5 NA TRBV7-9 TGTTCCAGCGGCCCCCTTTATCGCGGGGGACTCCAAGAGACCCAGTACTTC CSSGPLYRGGLQETQYF
NA 12 TRBJ1-2 NA TRBV30 TGTGCCTGGAGTGTAGAGATGTATGGCTACACCTTC CAWSVEMYGYTF
NA 15 TRBJ2-1 NA TRBV5-4 TGTGCCAGCAGCTTGGGACAGCCAATTTACAATGAGCAGTTCTTC CASSLGQPIYNEQFF
NA 15 TRBJ2-7 NA TRBV7-9 TGTTCCAGCAGCCCCGTGGAGGGCCACTCCTACGAGCAGTACTTC CSSSPVEGHSYEQYF
NA 14 TRBJ2-5 NA TRBV5-1 TGCGCCAGCAGCTTGGTGAACTACCAAGAGACCCAGTACTTC CASSLVNYQETQYF
NA 12 TRBJ1-2 NA TRBV2 TGTGCCAGCAGGACCGCGCGGAATGGCTACACCTTC CASRTARNGYTF
TRBD2 17 TRBJ2-3 NA TRBV5-5 TGTGCCAGCAGCACGAGACTAGCGGGGCTGAGCACAGATACGCAGTATTTT CASSTRLAGLSTDTQYF
TRBD1 15 TRBJ2-1 NA TRBV5-8 TGTGCCAGCAGCGTGGGACAGGGGATCTACAATGAGCAGTTCTTC CASSVGQGIYNEQFF
NA 15 TRBJ1-5 NA TRBV19 TGTGCCAGTAGTCTCGGGGACACTAGCAATCAGCCCCAGCATTTT CASSLGDTSNQPQHF
NA 13 TRBJ1-4 NA TRBV10-3 TGTGCCATCAGTGTGCAGGATAATGAAAAACTGTTTTTT CAISVQDNEKLFF
NA 17 TRBJ2-2 NA TRBV9 TGTGCCAGCAGCGTAGCTGGTGGTGGGGGCTACACCGGGGAGCTGTTTTTT CASSVAGGGGYTGELFF
NA 13 TRBJ2-1 NA TRBV19 TGTGCCAGTAGTATGGGGAGAATGGCGAAGCAGTTCTTC CASSMGRMAKQFF